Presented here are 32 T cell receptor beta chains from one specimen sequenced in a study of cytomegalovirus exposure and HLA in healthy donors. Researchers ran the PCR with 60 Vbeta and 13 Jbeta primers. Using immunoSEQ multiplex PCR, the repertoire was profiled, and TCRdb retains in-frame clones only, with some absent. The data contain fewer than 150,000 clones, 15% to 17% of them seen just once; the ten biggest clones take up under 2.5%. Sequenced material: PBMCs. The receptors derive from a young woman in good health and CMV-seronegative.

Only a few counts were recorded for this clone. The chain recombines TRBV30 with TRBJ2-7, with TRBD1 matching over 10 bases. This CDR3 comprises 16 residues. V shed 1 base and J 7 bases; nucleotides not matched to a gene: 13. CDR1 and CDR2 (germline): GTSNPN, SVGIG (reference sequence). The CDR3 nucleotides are TGTGCCTGGAGTGACCCAGACAGGGGGCAGAGGTGGGAGCAGTACTTC. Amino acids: CAWSDPDRGQRWEQYF.

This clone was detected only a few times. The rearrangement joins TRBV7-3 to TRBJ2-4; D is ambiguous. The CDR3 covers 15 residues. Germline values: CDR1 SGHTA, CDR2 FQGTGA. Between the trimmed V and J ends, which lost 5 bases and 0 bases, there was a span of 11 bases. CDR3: CASSPYTGAKNIQYF. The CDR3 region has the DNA TGTGCCAGCAGCCCTTATACGGGAGCCAAAAACATTCAGTACTTC.

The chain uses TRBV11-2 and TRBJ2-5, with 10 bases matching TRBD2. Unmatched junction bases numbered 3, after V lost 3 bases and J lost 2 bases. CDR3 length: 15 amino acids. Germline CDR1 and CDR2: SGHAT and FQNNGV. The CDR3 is CASSFQAGGQETQYF. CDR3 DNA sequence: TGTGCCAGCAGCTTCCAAGCGGGGGGGCAAGAGACCCAGTACTTC.

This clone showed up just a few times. Here the CDR3 DNA reads TGTGCCAGCAGCGCACCCGGGAGACTTATGCACGGCTACACCTTC. Amino acids: CASSAPGRLMHGYTF. This chain joins TRBV7-2 and TRBJ1-2; D ambiguous. The germline V and J ends were trimmed by 5 bases and 8 bases, with 21 bases remaining between them. The CDR3 contains 15 residues. The germline V gene has CDR1 SGHTA and CDR2 FQGNSA. The complete variable domain, with remaining parts taken from reference TRBV7-2 and TRBJ1-2, reads GAGVSQSPSNKVTEKGKDVELRCDPISGHTALYWYRQSLGQGLEFLIYFQGNSAPDKSGLPSDRFSAERTGGSVSTLTIQRTQQEDSAVYLCASSAPGRLMHGYTFGSGTRLTVV.

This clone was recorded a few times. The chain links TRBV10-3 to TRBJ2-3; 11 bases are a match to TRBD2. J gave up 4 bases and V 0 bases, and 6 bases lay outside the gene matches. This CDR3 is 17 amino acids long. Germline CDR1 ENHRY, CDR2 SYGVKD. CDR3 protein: CAISESRVAGGSDTQYF. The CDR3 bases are TGTGCCATCAGTGAGTCGAGAGTAGCGGGAGGGTCAGATACGCAGTATTTT.

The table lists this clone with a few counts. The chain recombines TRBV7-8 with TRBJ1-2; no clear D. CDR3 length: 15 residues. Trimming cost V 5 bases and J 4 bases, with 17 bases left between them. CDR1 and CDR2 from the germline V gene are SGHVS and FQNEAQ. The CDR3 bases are TGTGCCAGCAGCCCCTCCCCGACAAGAATCTATGGCTACACCTTC. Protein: CASSPSPTRIYGYTF.

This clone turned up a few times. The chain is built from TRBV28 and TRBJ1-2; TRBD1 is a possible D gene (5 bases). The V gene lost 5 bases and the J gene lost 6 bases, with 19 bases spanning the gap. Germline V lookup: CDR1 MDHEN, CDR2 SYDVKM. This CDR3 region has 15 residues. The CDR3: CASSPPGDGGNGYTF. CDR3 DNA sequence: TGTGCCAGCAGTCCGCCGGGGGACGGAGGAAATGGCTACACCTTC.

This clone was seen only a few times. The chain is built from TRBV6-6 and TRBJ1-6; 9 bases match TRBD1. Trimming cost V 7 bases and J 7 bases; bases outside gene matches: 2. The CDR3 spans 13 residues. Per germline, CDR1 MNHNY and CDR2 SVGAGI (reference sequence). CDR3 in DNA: TGTGCCAGCATCGGACAGGGGAATTCACCCCTCCACTTT. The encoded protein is CASIGQGNSPLHF.

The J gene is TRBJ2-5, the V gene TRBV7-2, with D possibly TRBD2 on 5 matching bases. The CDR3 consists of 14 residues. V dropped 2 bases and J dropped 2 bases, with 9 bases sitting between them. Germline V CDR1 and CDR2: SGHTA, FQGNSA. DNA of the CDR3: TGTGCCAGCAGCTTAAGAGGGCAGCAAGAGACCCAGTACTTC. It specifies CASSLRGQQETQYF.

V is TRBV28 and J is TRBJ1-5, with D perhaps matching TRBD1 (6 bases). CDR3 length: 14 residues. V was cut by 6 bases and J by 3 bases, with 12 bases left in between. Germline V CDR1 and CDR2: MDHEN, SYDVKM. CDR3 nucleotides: TGTGCCAGCAGCCAGGGGTGGAACAATCAGCCCCAGCATTTT. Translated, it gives CASSQGWNNQPQHF.

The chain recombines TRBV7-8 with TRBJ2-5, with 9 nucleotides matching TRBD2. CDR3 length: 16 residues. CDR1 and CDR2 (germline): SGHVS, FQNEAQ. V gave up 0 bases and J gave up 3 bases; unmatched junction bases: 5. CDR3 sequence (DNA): TGTGCCAGCAGCTTAGCGCGGCTAGCGGGAAAAGAGACCCAGTACTTC. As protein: CASSLARLAGKETQYF.

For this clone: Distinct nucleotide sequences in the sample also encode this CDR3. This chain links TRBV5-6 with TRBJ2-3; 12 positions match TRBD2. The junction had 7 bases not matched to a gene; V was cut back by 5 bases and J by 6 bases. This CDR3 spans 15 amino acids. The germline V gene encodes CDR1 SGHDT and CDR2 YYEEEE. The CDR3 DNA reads TGTGCCAGCAGTCCTAGCGGGAGGGGTGGGGATACGCAGTATTTT. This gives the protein CASSPSGRGGDTQYF.

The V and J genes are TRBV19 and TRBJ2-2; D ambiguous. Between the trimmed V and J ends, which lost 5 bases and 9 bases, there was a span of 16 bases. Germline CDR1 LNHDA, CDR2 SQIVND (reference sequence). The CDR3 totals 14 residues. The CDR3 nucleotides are TGTGCCAGTAGTTCCAGCCCGATTAGCTGGGAGCTGTTTTTT. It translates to CASSSSPISWELFF.

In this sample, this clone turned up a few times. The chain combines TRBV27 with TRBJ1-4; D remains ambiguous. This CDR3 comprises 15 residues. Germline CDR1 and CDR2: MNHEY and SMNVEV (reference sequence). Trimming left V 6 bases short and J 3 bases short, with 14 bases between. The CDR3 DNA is TGTGCCAGCAGCCTAAGCGGGATGGCTAATGAAAAACTGTTTTTT. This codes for CASSLSGMANEKLFF.

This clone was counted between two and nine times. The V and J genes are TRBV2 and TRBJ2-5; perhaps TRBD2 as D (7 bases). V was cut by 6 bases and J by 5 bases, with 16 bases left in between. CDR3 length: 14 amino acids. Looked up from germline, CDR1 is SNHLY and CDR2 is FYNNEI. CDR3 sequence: CASRPGGGVETQYF. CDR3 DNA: TGTGCCAGCAGGCCGGGGGGCGGGGTGGAGACCCAGTACTTC.

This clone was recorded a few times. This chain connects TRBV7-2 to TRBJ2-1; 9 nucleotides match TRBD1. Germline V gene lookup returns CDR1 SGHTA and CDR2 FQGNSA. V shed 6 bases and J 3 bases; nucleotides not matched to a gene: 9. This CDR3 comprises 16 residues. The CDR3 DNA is TGTGCCAGCAGTAGAGTACGGGACAGGGTCTACAATGAGCAGTTCTTC. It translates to CASSRVRDRVYNEQFF.

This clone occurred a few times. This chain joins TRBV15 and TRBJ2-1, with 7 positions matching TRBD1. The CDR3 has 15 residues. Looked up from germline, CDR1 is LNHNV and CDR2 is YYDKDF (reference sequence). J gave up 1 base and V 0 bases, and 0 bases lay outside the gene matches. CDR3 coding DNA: TGTGCCACCAGCAGAGAACAGGGGTCCTACAATGAGCAGTTCTTC. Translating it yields CATSREQGSYNEQFF.

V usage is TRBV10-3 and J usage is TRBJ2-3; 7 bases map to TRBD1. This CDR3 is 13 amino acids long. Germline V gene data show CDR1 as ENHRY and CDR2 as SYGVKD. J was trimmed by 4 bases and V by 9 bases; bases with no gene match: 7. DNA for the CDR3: TGTGCCATTGGGACAGCCACTGCAGATACGCAGTATTTT. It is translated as CAIGTATADTQYF.

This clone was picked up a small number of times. CDR3 DNA sequence: TGCGCCAGCAGCCGCGGGACAGGGGGTGATAACTATGGCTACACCTTC. Protein sequence: CASSRGTGGDNYGYTF. The chain has TRBV5-1 and TRBJ1-2, with 11 bases that match TRBD1. The CDR3 has 16 residues. J gave up 1 base and V 4 bases, and 6 bases lay outside the gene matches. CDR1 is SGHRS, CDR2 YFSETQ, per germline.

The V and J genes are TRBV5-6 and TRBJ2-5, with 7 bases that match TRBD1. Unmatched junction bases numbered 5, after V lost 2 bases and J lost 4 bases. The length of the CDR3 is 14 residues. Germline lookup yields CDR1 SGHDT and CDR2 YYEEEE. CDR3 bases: TGTGCCAGCAGCTTACCGACAGGGCTAGAGACCCAGTACTTC. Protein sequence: CASSLPTGLETQYF.

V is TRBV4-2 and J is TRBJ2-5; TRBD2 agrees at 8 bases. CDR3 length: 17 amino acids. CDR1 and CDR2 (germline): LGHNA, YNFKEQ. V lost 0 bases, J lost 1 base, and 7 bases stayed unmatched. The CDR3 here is CASSQDRGGSLQETQYF. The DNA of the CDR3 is TGTGCCAGCAGCCAAGATCGGGGGGGAAGCCTCCAAGAGACCCAGTACTTC.

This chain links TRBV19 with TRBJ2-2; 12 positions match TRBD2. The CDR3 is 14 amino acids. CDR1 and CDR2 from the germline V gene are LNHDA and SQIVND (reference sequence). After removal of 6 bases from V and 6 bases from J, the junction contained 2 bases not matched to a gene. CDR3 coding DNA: TGTGCCAGTAGCCGGACTAGCGGGGCCGGGGAGCTGTTTTTT. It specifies CASSRTSGAGELFF.

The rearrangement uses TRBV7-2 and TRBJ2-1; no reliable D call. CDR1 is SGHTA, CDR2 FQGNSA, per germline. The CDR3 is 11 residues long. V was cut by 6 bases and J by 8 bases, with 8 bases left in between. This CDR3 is CASSSIDEQFF. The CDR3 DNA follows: TGTGCCAGCAGTAGTATCGATGAGCAGTTCTTC.

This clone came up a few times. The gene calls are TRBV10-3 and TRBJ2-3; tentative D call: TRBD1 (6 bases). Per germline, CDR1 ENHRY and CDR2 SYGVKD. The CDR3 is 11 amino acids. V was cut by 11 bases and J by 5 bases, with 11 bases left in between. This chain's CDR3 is CAVQGRDTQYF. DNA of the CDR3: TGTGCCGTACAGGGCAGAGATACGCAGTATTTT.

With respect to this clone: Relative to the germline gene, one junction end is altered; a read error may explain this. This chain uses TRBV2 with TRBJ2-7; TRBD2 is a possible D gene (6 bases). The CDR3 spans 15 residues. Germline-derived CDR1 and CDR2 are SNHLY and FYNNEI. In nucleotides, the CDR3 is TGTGCCAGCAGGGAACTAACCGGGAGCTCCAACGAGCAGCACTTC. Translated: CASRELTGSSNEQHF.

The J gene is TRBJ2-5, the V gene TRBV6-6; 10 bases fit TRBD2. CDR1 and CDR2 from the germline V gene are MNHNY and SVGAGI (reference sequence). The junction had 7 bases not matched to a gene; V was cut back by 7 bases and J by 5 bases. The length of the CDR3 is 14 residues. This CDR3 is CASKQRGGEETQYF. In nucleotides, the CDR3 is TGTGCCAGCAAGCAGCGGGGGGGCGAGGAGACCCAGTACTTC.

CDR3 DNA sequence: TGTGCCAGCAGCTCCGGAGTCCCGCCGAACACCGGGGAGCTGTTTTTT. It translates to CASSSGVPPNTGELFF. This chain uses TRBV7-9 with TRBJ2-2, with D unresolved. V lost 4 bases, J lost 0 bases, and 12 bases lay in between. The CDR3 is 16 residues long. The V gene's germline CDR1 is SEHNR and CDR2 FQNEAQ (reference sequence).

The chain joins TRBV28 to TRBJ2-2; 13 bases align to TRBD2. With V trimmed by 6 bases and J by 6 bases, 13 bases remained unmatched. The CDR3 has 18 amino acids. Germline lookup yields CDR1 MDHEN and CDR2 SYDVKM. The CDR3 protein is CASRPGTSGISVPGELFF. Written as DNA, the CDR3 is TGTGCCAGCAGGCCCGGGACTAGCGGGATCTCAGTCCCCGGGGAGCTGTTTTTT.

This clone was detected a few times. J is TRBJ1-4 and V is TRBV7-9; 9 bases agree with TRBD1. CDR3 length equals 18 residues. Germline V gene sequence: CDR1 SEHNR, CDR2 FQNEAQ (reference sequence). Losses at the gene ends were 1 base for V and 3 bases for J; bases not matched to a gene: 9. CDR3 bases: TGTGCCAGCAGCTTAGGGGAGTCCAGGACAGGGGCTAATGAAAAACTGTTTTTT. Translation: CASSLGESRTGANEKLFF.

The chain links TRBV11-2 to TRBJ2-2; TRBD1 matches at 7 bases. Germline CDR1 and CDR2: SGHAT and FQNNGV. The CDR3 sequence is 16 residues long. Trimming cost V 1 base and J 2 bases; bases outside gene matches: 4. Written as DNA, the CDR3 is TGTGCCAGCAGCTTAGGCACAGGGGCCAACACCGGGGAGCTGTTTTTT. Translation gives CASSLGTGANTGELFF.

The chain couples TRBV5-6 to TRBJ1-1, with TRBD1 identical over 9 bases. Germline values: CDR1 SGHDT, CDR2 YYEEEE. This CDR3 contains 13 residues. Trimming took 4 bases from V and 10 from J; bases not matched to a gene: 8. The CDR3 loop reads CASSTGQGSGAFF. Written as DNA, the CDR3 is TGTGCCAGCAGCACGGGACAGGGATCGGGAGCTTTCTTT.

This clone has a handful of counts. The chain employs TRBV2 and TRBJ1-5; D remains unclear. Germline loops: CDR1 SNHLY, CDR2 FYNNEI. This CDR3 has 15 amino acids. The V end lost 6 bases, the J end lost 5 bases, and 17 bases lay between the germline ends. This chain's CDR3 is CASRRESGVYQPQHF. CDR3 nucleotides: TGTGCCAGCAGGAGGGAGTCAGGCGTTTATCAGCCCCAGCATTTT.